This T cell receptor beta chain comes out of a study of OX40 agonist ivuxolimab in advanced cancers. Study at large: Ivuxolimab was delivered to patients intravenously every 2 weeks at doses spanning 0.01 to 10 mg/kg. Partial responses were seen in three patients, one with hepatocellular carcinoma and two with cutaneous melanoma.

Study-wide results and caveats: At 0.1 to 3.0 mg/kg, CD4+ and CD8+ blood T cells expanded clonally by week 6.

The V end lost 5 bases, the J end lost 4 bases, and 21 bases lay between the germline ends. CDR1 is SEHNR, CDR2 FQNEAQ, per germline (reference sequence). There are 18 residues in the CDR3. Assay used: immunoSEQ multiplex PCR; TCRdb lists only in-frame clones, some missing. In the table there are 60,000 to 85,000 clones, 90% of which are singletons. As regards this clone: As yet, its antigen is unknown.

The rearrangement links TRBV7-9 to TRBJ2-6, with D possibly TRBD2 on 6 matching bases. The receptor comes from an adult with an advanced solid tumor such as melanoma, head and neck, liver or kidney cancer. Sequences were derived from CD4+ or CD8+ T cells sorted from blood, sampled in a trial of the OX40 agonist ivuxolimab. The CDR3 protein is CASSTTGTDFIGANVLTF. The CDR3 nucleotides are TGTGCCAGCAGCACCACTGGGACTGACTTTATAGGGGCCAACGTCCTGACTTTC. The variable domain in full, with the rest retrieved from reference TRBV7-9 and TRBJ2-6, is DTGVSQNPRHKITKRGQNVTFRCDPISEHNRLYWYRQTLGQGPEFLTYFQNEAQLEKSRLLSDRFSAERPKGSFSTLEIQRTEQGDSAMYLCASSTTGTDFIGANVLTFGAGSRLTVL.